These 15 T cell receptor beta chains originate from one sample sequenced in a study of control samples from healthy donors and cancer patients. Here immunoSEQ multiplex PCR was the method, and the copy in TCRdb shows in-frame clones only, minus some. The data show roughly 180,000 clones, approximately 91% seen once. The sample taken for sequencing was blood. Receptor source: a woman aged 40 to 49 in good health.

The V call is TRBV2, the J call TRBJ2-5, with TRBD2 matching 10 bases. The ends lost 9 bases at V and 1 base at J; junction bases unmatched: 8. CDR1 is SNHLY, CDR2 FYNNEI, per germline. CDR3 length equals 15 residues. The CDR3 loop is CARGFSGGPQETQYF. The CDR3 nucleotides are TGTGCCAGGGGATTTAGCGGGGGGCCCCAAGAGACCCAGTACTTC.

The chain carries TRBV27 and TRBJ1-6; no clear D gene. The germline CDR1 and CDR2 sequences are MNHEY and SMNVEV (reference sequence). The CDR3 covers 14 residues. V was shortened by 2 bases and J by 5 bases, with 7 bases between the two germline ends. CDR3 protein: CASSLGQDNSPLHF. In DNA, the CDR3 is TGTGCCAGCAGTTTAGGTCAGGATAATTCACCCCTCCACTTT.

The chain links TRBV5-1 to TRBJ1-2, with D possibly matching TRBD1 (5 bases). In germline, CDR1 is SGHRS, CDR2 YFSETQ. The CDR3 runs to 16 residues. V lost 4 bases and J lost 6, with 22 bases in between. CDR3 in amino acids: CASSAGRGRQVNGYTF. CDR3 nucleotides: TGCGCCAGCAGCGCTGGAAGGGGACGGCAGGTCAATGGCTACACCTTC.

This chain uses TRBV3-1 (or the pseudogene TRBV3-2) with TRBJ1-1, with a tentative D call TRBD1 (5 bases). V was pared by 2 bases and J by 6 bases, with 13 bases between. The CDR3 has 14 residues. From germline, CDR1 is LGHDT and CDR2 YNNKEL (reference sequence). The CDR3 coding sequence is TGTGCCAGCAGCCAACAGGGTAAGGTGGCTGAAGCTTTCTTT. Its translation: CASSQQGKVAEAFF.

The chain has TRBV4-1 and TRBJ1-2; the D is unclear. Trimming stripped 0 bases from V and 4 bases from J, with 9 bases between. This CDR3 spans 14 amino acids. CDR1 is MGHRA, CDR2 YSYEKL, per germline. Written as DNA, the CDR3 is TGCGCCAGCAGCCAAGAGAGGGTAGGCTATGGCTACACCTTC. Protein sequence: CASSQERVGYGYTF.

The chain recombines TRBV6-5 with TRBJ1-1; D is possibly TRBD1 (5 bases). The CDR3 runs 14 residues. The germline V gene encodes CDR1 MNHEY and CDR2 SVGAGI. V was trimmed by 5 bases and J by 4 bases, leaving 14 bases between them. The CDR3 here is CASSRVVGLTEAFF. The CDR3 region has the DNA TGTGCCAGCAGTAGGGTTGTGGGGCTCACTGAAGCTTTCTTT.

This chain uses TRBV3-1 (or the pseudogene TRBV3-2) with TRBJ2-1; maybe TRBD2 (6 bases). CDR3 length equals 14 residues. V dropped 8 bases and J dropped 8 bases, with 19 bases sitting between them. Germline CDR1 and CDR2: LGHDT and YNNKEL (reference sequence). The DNA of the CDR3 is TGTGCCAGCGGCTCTCCGGGCCCGGGGGATGAGCAGTTCTTC. This gives the protein CASGSPGPGDEQFF.

The chain couples TRBV5-1 to TRBJ2-1, with unresolved D. The CDR3 length is 12 residues. Germline loops: CDR1 SGHRS, CDR2 YFSETQ. Trimming left V 1 base short and J 6 bases short, with 5 bases between. As DNA, the CDR3 is TGCGCCAGCAGCTTGATGTTCAATGAGCAGTTCTTC. Protein: CASSLMFNEQFF.

This sequence joins TRBV4-1 and TRBJ1-1; D is possibly TRBD1 (5 bases). Germline CDR1 MGHRA, CDR2 YSYEKL. CDR3 length equals 17 residues. V was clipped by 1 base and J by 0 bases, with 15 bases between them. The CDR3 DNA sequence: TGCGCCAGCAGCCAAGTTTGGGCCGGGGGAGTGAACACTGAAGCTTTCTTT. Residues: CASSQVWAGGVNTEAFF.

The chain combines TRBV4-1 with TRBJ2-7; no reliable D call. Germline CDR1 is MGHRA and CDR2 is YSYEKL. Trimming cost V 1 base and J 4 bases, with 8 bases left between them. The CDR3 length is 13 residues. In DNA, the CDR3 is TGCGCCAGCAGCCAAGCGCAGCCGTACGAGCAGTACTTC. Amino acids: CASSQAQPYEQYF.

The rearrangement uses TRBV21-1 and TRBJ1-4. TRBV21-1 corresponds to a pseudogene. This CDR3 has 15 amino acids. The CDR3 sequence: CASSGRGGAGEKLFF. Written as DNA, the CDR3 is TGTGCCAGCAGCGGCCGAGGGGGGGCTGGTGAAAAACTGTTTTTT.

The chain employs TRBV10-1 and TRBJ2-3; 12 bases are shared with TRBD2. This CDR3 has 14 residues. The germline gives CDR1 WNHNN, CDR2 SYGVQD (reference sequence). With V trimmed by 4 bases and J by 7 bases, 3 bases remained unmatched. CDR3: CASSGLAGDYTQYF. The CDR3 DNA reads as TGCGCCAGCAGTGGACTAGCGGGGGACTATACGCAGTATTTT.

This rearrangement joins TRBV15 to TRBJ1-2; TRBD1 aligns across 7 bases. V gave up 1 base and J gave up 9 bases; unmatched junction bases: 11. The CDR3 length is 15 residues. Germline CDR1 is LNHNV and CDR2 is YYDKDF (reference sequence). The CDR3 DNA reads TGTGCCACCAGCAGAGGTATCAGTGACAGGGAGAGCTACACCTTC. Encoded protein: CATSRGISDRESYTF.

V is TRBV29-1 and J is TRBJ1-1; D remains unclear. The CDR3 is 12 amino acids. V lost 4 bases and J 4 bases, leaving 10 bases between the germline ends. Looked up from germline, CDR1 is SQVTM and CDR2 is ANQGSEA. CDR3 region: CSVVKGGTEAFF. DNA for the CDR3: TGCAGCGTTGTTAAAGGCGGCACTGAAGCTTTCTTT.

CDR3 bases: TGTGCCAGCTCACCACCGGGGGGCACTGAAGCTTTCTTT. Translation: CASSPPGGTEAFF. J is TRBJ1-1 and V is TRBV18; a weak D match, TRBD1 (5 bases). The germline V and J ends were trimmed by 0 bases and 4 bases, with 6 bases remaining between them. The CDR3 is 13 residues long. CDR1 is KGHSH, CDR2 LQKENI, per germline.